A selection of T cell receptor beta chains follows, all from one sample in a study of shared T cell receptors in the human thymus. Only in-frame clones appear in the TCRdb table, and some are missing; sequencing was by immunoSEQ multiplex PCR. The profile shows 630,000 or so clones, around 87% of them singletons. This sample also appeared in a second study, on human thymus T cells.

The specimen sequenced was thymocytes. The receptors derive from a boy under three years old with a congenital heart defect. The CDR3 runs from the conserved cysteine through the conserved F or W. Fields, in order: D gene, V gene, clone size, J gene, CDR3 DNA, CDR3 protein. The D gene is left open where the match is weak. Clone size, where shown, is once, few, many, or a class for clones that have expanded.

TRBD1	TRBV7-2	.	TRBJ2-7	TGTGCCAGCAGCCGCCGGACGACAGGGGACCCCTACGAGCAGTACTTC	CASSRRTTGDPYEQYF
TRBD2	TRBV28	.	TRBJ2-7	TGTGCCAGCAGTTGGACTAGCGGGACATACGAGCAGTACTTC	CASSWTSGTYEQYF
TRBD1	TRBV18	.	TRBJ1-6	TGTGCCAGCTCACGAAGGCGACAGGGAGAAGAACAATCCCCCCTCCACTTT	CASSRRRQGEEQSPLHF
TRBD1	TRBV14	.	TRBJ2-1	TGTGCCAGCAGCAGGCCCCGGGACAGCGCTTACAATGAGCAGTTCTTC	CASSRPRDSAYNEQFF
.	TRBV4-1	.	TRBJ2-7	TGCGCCAGCAGCCAAAAGGGAGCCCCTAAAGAGCAGTACTTC	CASSQKGAPKEQYF
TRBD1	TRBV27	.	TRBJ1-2	TGTGCCAGCAGTCCCGGGACAGATTCTTATGGCTACACCTTC	CASSPGTDSYGYTF
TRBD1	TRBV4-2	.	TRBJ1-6	TGTGCCAGCAGCCGCGAAAAACGGGACAGGATGGATTCACCCCTCCACTTT	CASSREKRDRMDSPLHF
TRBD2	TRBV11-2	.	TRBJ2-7	TGTGCCAGCAGCTTAGATCGGGGGGGATCCTACGAGCAGTACTTC	CASSLDRGGSYEQYF
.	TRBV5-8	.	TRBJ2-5	TGTGCCAGCAGCTTTCGGCAGGTGTACCAAGAGACCCAGTACTTC	CASSFRQVYQETQYF
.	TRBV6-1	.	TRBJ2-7	TGTGCCACCAACTACGAGCAGTACTTC	CATNYEQYF
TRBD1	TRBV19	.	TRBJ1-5	TGTGCCAGTAGTATCAACCGACAGGGACACAATCAGCCCCAGCATTTT	CASSINRQGHNQPQHF
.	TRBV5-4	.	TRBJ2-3	TGTGCCAGCAGCCAAAAAATCACAGATACGCAGTATTTT	CASSQKITDTQYF
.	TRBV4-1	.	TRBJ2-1	TGCGCCAGCAGCCTGAGAAACGGCGGGCGGAGGAGCTCCTACAATGAGCAGTTCTTC	CASSLRNGGRRSSYNEQFF
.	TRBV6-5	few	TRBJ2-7	TGTGCCAGCAGTTACGGCGGACTTTACGAGCAGTACTTC	CASSYGGLYEQYF
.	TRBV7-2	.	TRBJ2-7	TGTGCCAGCAGCTTAGCGAAGGAGAGCTCCTACGAGCAGTACTTC	CASSLAKESSYEQYF
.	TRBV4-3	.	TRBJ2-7	TGCGCCAGCAGCCAAGATTACGGTCGGCCAGGGTTGGGGTTTTTCGAGCAGTACTTC	CASSQDYGRPGLGFFEQYF
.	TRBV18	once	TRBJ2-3	TGTGCCAGCTCATCCCCCCCGGGAAGGCCAGATACGCAGTATTTT	CASSSPPGRPDTQYF
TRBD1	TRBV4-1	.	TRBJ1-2	TGCGCCAGCAGCCAAGTCGGTCCCCGACAGGGCGCGGGTAACTATGGCTACACCTTC	CASSQVGPRQGAGNYGYTF
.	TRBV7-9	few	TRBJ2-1	TGTGCCAGCAGCCCCTGGGGACTCGAGGGGACCAATGAGCAGTTCTTC	CASSPWGLEGTNEQFF
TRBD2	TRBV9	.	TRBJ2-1	TGTGCCAGCAGCCCCCGACGGACTAGCGGCAAGAGCTCCTACAATGAGCAGTTCTTC	CASSPRRTSGKSSYNEQFF
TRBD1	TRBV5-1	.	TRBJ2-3	TGCGCCAGCAGCCTACGGGACAGTCCCAGGGGTACAGATACGCAGTATTTT	CASSLRDSPRGTDTQYF
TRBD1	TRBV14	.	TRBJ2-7	TGTGCCAGCAGCCAAGTCAGGACAGGACCCTACGAGCAGTACTTC	CASSQVRTGPYEQYF
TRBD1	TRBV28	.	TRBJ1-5	TGTGGTGGGACAGCCGCCCGCACGCATCAGCCCCAGCATTTT	CGGTAARTHQPQHF